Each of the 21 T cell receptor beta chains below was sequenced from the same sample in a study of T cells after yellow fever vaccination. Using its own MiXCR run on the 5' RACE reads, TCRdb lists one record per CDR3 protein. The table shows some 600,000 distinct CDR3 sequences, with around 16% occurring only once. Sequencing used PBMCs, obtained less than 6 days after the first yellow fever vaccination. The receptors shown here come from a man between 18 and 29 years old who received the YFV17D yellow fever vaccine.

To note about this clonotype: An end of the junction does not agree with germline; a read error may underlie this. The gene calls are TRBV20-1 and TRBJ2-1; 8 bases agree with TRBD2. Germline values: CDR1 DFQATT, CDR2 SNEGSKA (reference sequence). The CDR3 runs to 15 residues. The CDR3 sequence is CSTRQSASGYNEQFF. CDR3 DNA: TGCAGTACTAGGCAGTCGGCTAGCGGGTACAATGAGCAGTTCTTC.

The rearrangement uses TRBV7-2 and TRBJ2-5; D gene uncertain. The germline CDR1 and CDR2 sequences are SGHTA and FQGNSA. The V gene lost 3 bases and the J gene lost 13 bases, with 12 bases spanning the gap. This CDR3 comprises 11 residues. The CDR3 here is CASSFGPRLYF. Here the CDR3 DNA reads TGTGCCAGCAGCTTCGGACCGCGCCTGTACTTC.

The CDR3 DNA reads as TGCGCCAGCAGCTCTAATGGCGTTGACTATGGCTACACCTTC. As protein: CASSSNGVDYGYTF. The gene calls are TRBV5-1 and TRBJ1-2; D gene uncertain. The CDR3 has 14 residues. Trimming shortened V by 3 bases and J by 3 bases, and 12 bases separated the two germline ends. Germline CDR1 is SGHRS and CDR2 is YFSETQ.

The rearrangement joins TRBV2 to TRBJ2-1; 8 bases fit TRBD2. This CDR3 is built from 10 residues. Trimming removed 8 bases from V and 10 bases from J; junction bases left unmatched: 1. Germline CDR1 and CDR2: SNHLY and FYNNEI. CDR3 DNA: TGTGCCAGCCAGCGGGGGGAGCAGTTCTTC. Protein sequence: CASQRGEQFF.

The CDR3 spells CASSGHDYYGYTF. DNA for the CDR3: TGTGCCAGCAGCGGACATGACTACTATGGCTACACCTTC. The gene calls are TRBV9 and TRBJ1-2; D remains unclear. Germline lookup yields CDR1 SGDLS and CDR2 YYNGEE. With 3 bases removed from V and 3 bases from J, the gap between germline ends came to 9 bases. This CDR3 has 13 amino acids.

This CDR3 is CASSLYGNEKLFF. CDR3 nucleotide sequence: TGTGCCAGCAGCCTTTACGGAAATGAAAAACTGTTTTTT. V gene TRBV6-1 combines with J gene TRBJ1-4; no reliable D call. CDR3 length: 13 amino acids. Trimming stripped 6 bases from V and 5 bases from J, with 10 bases between. In germline, CDR1 is MNHNS, CDR2 SASEGT.

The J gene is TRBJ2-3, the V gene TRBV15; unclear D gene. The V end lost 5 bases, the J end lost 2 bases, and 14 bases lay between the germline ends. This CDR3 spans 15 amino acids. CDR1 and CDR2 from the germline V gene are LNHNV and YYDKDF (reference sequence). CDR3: CATSRSGENTDTQYF. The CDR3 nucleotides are TGTGCCACCAGCCGAAGTGGGGAAAACACAGATACGCAGTATTTT.

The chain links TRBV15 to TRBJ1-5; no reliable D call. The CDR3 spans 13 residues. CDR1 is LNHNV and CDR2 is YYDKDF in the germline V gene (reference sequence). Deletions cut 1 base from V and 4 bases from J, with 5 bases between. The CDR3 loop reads CATSRALNQPQHF. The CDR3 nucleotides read TGTGCCACCAGCAGAGCCTTAAATCAGCCCCAGCATTTT.

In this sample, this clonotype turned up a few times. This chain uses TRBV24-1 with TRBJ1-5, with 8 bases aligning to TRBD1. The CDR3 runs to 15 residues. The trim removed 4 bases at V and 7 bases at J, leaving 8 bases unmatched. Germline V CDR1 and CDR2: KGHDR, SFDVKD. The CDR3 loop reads CATSDTTGVGQPQHF. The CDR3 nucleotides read TGTGCCACCAGTGACACGACAGGGGTAGGGCAGCCCCAGCATTTT.

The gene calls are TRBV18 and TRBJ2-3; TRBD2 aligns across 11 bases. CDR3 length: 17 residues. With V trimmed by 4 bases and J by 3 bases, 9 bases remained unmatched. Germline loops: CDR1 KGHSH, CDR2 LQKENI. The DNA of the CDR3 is TGTGCCAGCTCACGCCGTCCCTTAGCGGGGGGGACAGATACGCAGTATTTT. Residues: CASSRRPLAGGTDTQYF.

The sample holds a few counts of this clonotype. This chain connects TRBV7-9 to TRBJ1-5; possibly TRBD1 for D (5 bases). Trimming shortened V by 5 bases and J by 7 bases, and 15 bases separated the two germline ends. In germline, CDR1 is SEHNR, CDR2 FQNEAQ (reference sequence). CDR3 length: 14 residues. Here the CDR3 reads CASSPGRDGQPQHF. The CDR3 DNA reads TGTGCCAGCAGCCCCGGACGGGACGGGCAGCCCCAGCATTTT.

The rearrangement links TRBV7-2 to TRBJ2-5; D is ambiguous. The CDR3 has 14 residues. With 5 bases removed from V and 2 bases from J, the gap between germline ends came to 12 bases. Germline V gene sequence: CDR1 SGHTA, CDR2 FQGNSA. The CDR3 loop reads CASSHGELQETQYF. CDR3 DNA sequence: TGTGCCAGCAGCCACGGAGAACTACAAGAGACCCAGTACTTC.

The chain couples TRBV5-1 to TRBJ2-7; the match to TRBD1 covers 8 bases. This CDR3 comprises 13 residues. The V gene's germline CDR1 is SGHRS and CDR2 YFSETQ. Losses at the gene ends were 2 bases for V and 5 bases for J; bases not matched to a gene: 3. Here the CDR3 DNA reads TGCGCCAGCAGCTTTGGACAGGGAGACGAGCAGTACGTC. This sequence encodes CASSFGQGDEQYV.

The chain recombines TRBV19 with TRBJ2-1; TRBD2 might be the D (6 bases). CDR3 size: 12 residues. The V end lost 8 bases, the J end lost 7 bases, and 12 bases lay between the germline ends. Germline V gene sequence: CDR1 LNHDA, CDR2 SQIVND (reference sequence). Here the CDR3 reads CASALRGNEQFF. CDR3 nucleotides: TGTGCCAGTGCACTCCGGGGGAATGAGCAGTTCTTC.

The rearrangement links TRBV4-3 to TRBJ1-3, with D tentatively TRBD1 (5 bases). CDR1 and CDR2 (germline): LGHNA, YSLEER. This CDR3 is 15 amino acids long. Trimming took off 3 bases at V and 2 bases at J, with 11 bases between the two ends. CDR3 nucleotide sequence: TGCGCCAGCAGCCAGGGGGATTTTGCTGGAAACACCATATATTTT. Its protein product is CASSQGDFAGNTIYF.

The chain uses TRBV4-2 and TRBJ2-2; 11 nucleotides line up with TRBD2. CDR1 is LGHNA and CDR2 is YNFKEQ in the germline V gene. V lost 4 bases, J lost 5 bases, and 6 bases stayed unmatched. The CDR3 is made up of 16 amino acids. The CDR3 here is CASSPSGGPGTGELFF. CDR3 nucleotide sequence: TGTGCCAGCAGCCCTAGCGGGGGGCCAGGGACCGGGGAGCTGTTTTTT.

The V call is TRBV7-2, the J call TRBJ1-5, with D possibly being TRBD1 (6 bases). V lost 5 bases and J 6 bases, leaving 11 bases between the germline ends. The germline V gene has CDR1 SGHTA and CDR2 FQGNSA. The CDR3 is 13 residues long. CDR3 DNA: TGTGCCAGCAGCCTGGACAGTATTCAGCCCCAGCATTTT. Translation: CASSLDSIQPQHF.

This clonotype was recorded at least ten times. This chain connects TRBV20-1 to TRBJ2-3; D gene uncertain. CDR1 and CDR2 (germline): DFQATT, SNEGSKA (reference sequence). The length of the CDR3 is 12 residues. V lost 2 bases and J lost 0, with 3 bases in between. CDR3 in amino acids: CSARPSTDTQYF. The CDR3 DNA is TGCAGTGCTAGACCTAGCACAGATACGCAGTATTTT.

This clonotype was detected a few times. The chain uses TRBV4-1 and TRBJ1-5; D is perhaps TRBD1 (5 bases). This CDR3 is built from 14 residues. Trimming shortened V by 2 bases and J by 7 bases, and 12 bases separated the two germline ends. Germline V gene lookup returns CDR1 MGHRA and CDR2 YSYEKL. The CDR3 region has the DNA TGCGCCAGCAGCCAACTGGGGGAAGGGCAGCCCCAGCATTTT. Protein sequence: CASSQLGEGQPQHF.

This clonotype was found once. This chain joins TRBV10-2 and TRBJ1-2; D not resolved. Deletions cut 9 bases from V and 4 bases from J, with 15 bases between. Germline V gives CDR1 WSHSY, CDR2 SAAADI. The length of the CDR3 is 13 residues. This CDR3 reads CASLAIGGYGYTF. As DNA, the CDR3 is TGCGCCAGTCTGGCCATTGGTGGCTATGGCTACACCTTC.

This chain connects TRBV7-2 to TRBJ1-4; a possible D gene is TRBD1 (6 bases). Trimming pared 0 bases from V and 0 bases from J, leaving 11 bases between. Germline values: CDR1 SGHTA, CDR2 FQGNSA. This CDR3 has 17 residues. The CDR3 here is CASSLARGYATNEKLFF. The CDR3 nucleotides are TGTGCCAGCAGCTTAGCCAGGGGATACGCAACTAATGAAAAACTGTTTTTT.